A single sample is the source of the 5 T cell receptor beta chains below, sequenced in a study of T cell responses to AZD1222 COVID-19 vaccine. Repertoires were generated with immunoSEQ multiplex PCR, while TCRdb's copy carries only in-frame clones and drops some. The sample yields 120,000 or so clones, 85% to 90% seen once. The sequencing used peripheral blood, collected on day 0 of AZD1222 vaccination. These TCRs come from an adult in good health.

The chain has TRBV9 and TRBJ1-1; the match to TRBD1 covers 9 bases. The J segment lost 2 bases and the V segment lost 0 bases, leaving 8 bases of the junction unmatched. The germline V gene has CDR1 SGDLS and CDR2 YYNGEE. This CDR3 is built from 17 residues. CDR3 nucleotide sequence: TGTGCCAGCAGCGTAGGGGAGGGGGGACAGGGAAACACTGAAGCTTTCTTT. Its translation is CASSVGEGGQGNTEAFF.

This clone was observed a handful of times. This chain joins TRBV7-3 and TRBJ1-2, with D unresolved. Germline V gives CDR1 SGHTA, CDR2 FQGTGA. Trimming shortened V by 5 bases and J by 7 bases, and 14 bases separated the two germline ends. CDR3 length equals 13 residues. CDR3 in amino acids: CASSPGPILGYTF. CDR3 DNA: TGTGCCAGCAGCCCCGGGCCCATCCTTGGCTACACCTTC.

The chain is built from TRBV7-9 and TRBJ1-2, with D maybe TRBD1 (5 bases). Trimming removed 3 bases from V and 5 bases from J, with 10 bases in between. The CDR3 is 13 residues long. Per the germline V gene, CDR1 is SEHNR and CDR2 is FQNEAQ (reference sequence). The CDR3 region has the DNA TGTGCCAGCAGCTTGTCCGGGGGGTATGGCTACACCTTC. Translating gives CASSLSGGYGYTF. Based on the CDR3 plus reference TRBV7-9 and TRBJ1-2, the full variable domain is DTGVSQNPRHKITKRGQNVTFRCDPISEHNRLYWYRQTLGQGPEFLTYFQNEAQLEKSRLLSDRFSAERPKGSFSTLEIQRTEQGDSAMYLCASSLSGGYGYTFGSGTRLTVV.

The chain uses TRBV5-1 and TRBJ1-4; weak D call: TRBD1 (5 bases). Germline-derived CDR1 and CDR2 are SGHRS and YFSETQ. The CDR3 sequence is 16 residues long. With 2 bases removed from V and 3 bases from J, the gap between germline ends came to 14 bases. The chain's CDR3 is CASSFQIQGPNEKLFF. CDR3 DNA sequence: TGCGCCAGCAGCTTCCAGATCCAGGGCCCTAATGAAAAACTGTTTTTT.

The chain recombines TRBV2 with TRBJ1-5; a possible D gene is TRBD1 (6 bases). Trimming left V 4 bases short and J 4 bases short, with 11 bases between. From germline, CDR1 is SNHLY and CDR2 FYNNEI. The CDR3 loop spans 14 amino acids. CDR3 bases: TGTGCCAGCAGTGCACAGGGTGCGAATCAGCCCCAGCATTTT. This sequence encodes CASSAQGANQPQHF.